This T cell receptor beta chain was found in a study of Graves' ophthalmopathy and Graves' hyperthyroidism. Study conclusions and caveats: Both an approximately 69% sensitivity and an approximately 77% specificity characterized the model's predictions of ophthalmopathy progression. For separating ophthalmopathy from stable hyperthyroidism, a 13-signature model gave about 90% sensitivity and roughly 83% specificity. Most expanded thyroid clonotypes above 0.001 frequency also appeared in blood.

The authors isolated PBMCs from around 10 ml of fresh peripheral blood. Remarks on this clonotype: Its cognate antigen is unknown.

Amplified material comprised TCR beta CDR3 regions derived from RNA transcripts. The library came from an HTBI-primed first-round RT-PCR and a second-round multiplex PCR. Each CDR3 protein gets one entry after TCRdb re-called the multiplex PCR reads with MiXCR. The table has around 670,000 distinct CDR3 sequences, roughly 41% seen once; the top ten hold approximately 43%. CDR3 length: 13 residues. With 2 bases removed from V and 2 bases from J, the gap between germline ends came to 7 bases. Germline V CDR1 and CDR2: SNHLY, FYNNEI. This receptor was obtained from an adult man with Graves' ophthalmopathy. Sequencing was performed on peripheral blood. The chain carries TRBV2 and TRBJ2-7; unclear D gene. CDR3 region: CASSENFTYEQYF. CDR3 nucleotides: TGTGCCAGCAGTGAAAACTTCACCTACGAGCAGTACTTC.